The clone carrying this T cell receptor beta chain has more than one count but fewer than ten. Its antigen is not identified. A 5'RACE template-switching step, the method used to make TCR cDNA, added a universal primer site and UMIs. MiXCR, run by TCRdb on the 5' RACE reads, gives a single entry per CDR3 protein. The repertoire holds some 550,000 distinct CDR3 sequences, less than 20% seen once, with 14% in the top ten. The data belong to a study of T cells after yellow fever vaccination. Study summary: With SMART-Seq v4 Ultra Low Input, the fractions containing low cell numbers were prepared. Whole-study findings and limits: Post-booster reappearance was seen for most primary-vaccination clones (roughly 96% CD4, around 90% CD8).

V was pared by 5 bases and J by 2 bases, with 13 bases between. The CDR3 is 15 amino acids. This material consisted of PBMCs, taken 15 days after the yellow fever booster vaccination. This chain connects TRBV12-3 or TRBV12-4 to TRBJ1-5; tentative D call: TRBD1 (5 bases). The source of this sequence is a man aged 25 to 40 who received the YFV17D yellow fever vaccine. The CDR3 here is CASSPQGGGNQPQHF. The CDR3 nucleotides read TGTGCCAGCAGTCCCCAGGGAGGTGGCAATCAGCCCCAGCATTTT.